This TCR beta chain was recorded in a study of blood T cell repertoires in COVID-19. In the study overall: There were acute and convalescent COVID-19 samples, and they came from the United States, Italy and Spain. PBMCs, B-cell-depleted T cells, or T cells were the source of the cDNA or gDNA that made up the material.

Authors' data handling: It was from reference gene primer amplification that nucleated cell counts were estimated. TCRdb's table, derived via immunoSEQ multiplex PCR, lists solely in-frame clones and lacks some. V, J and clone size are those of that table, while D and trimming were read from the DNA. The sample lists 200,000 to 300,000 clones, 65% to 85% occurring once. As to this clone: Other DNA sequences in the same sample also yield this CDR3.

The length of the CDR3 is 15 residues. The germline CDR1 and CDR2 sequences are KGHSH and LQKENI. V dropped 3 bases and J dropped 0 bases, with 9 bases sitting between them. The chain has TRBV18 and TRBJ1-5; D ambiguous. Sequencing was done on a sample of peripheral blood. This TCR was recovered from a man between 40 and 49 years old with acute or convalescent COVID-19. The CDR3 loop reads CASSPSEGSNQPQHF. The DNA of the CDR3 is TGTGCCAGCTCACCCAGCGAGGGTAGCAATCAGCCCCAGCATTTT. The full variable domain, completed using reference TRBV18 and TRBJ1-5, is NAGVMQNPRHLVRRRGQEARLRCSPMKGHSHVYWYRQLPEEGLKFMVYLQKENIIDESGMPKERFSAEFPKEGPSILRIQQVVRGDSAAYFCASSPSEGSNQPQHFGDGTRLSIL.